Below are 17 T cell receptor beta chains sequenced from a single sample in a study of blood T cell repertoires in COVID-19. Measured with immunoSEQ multiplex PCR; TCRdb has only the in-frame clones, and not every one. The sample contains 50,000 to 65,000 clones, around four fifths of which appear only once. The source material was peripheral blood. Receptors originate from a human donor in a cohort sampled during active COVID-19.

V is TRBV2 and J is TRBJ2-3, with 7 bases identical to TRBD2. The CDR3 loop spans 14 amino acids. CDR1 SNHLY and CDR2 FYNNEI come from the germline V gene. V gave up 6 bases and J gave up 0 bases; unmatched junction bases: 3. The CDR3 protein is CASSTSASTDTQYF. CDR3 DNA sequence: TGTGCCAGCAGCACTAGCGCTAGCACAGATACGCAGTATTTT.

The chain couples TRBV5-1 to TRBJ2-1, with 9 positions matching TRBD2. Per the germline V gene, CDR1 is SGHRS and CDR2 is YFSETQ. This CDR3 contains 15 residues. V lost 1 base to trimming and J lost 5 bases; unmatched junction nucleotides: 4. The CDR3 loop reads CASSLTSGFDNEQFF. For the CDR3, the DNA is TGCGCCAGCAGCTTGACTAGCGGGTTCGACAATGAGCAGTTCTTC.

This clone was seen a single time. The gene calls are TRBV2 and TRBJ2-7; 7 bases agree with TRBD1. Germline V gene sequence: CDR1 SNHLY, CDR2 FYNNEI. V was clipped by 6 bases and J by 5 bases; unmatched bases: 10. This CDR3 comprises 14 residues. CDR3 amino acids: CASSERFDRDEQYF. The CDR3 nucleotides read TGTGCCAGCAGCGAGAGGTTCGACAGGGACGAGCAGTACTTC.

The rearrangement uses TRBV19 and TRBJ2-1; 8 bases line up with TRBD2. Trimming at V came to 4 bases and at J to 2 bases, leaving 4 bases not matched to a gene. The CDR3 extends over 15 amino acids. The germline V gene encodes CDR1 LNHDA and CDR2 SQIVND (reference sequence). For the CDR3, the DNA is TGTGCCAGTAGTACCGTAGCGGGGCCCTACAATGAGCAGTTCTTC. Translating it yields CASSTVAGPYNEQFF. The entire variable domain, with the rest obtained from reference TRBV19 and TRBJ2-1, is as follows: DGGITQSPKYLFRKEGQNVTLSCEQNLNHDAMYWYRQDPGQGLRLIYYSQIVNDFQKGDIAEGYSVSREKKESFPLTVTSAQKNPTAFYLCASSTVAGPYNEQFFGPGTRLTVL.

The J gene is TRBJ1-2, the V gene TRBV19; D is perhaps TRBD1 (5 bases). The CDR3 is 13 amino acids. Germline lookup yields CDR1 LNHDA and CDR2 SQIVND (reference sequence). V lost 10 bases, J lost 5 bases, and 17 bases lay in between. The CDR3 sequence is CATKMGRPYGYTF. DNA of the CDR3: TGTGCCACAAAGATGGGGCGACCTTATGGCTACACCTTC.

The genes are TRBV12-5 and TRBJ1-6; possible D gene TRBD1, 6 bases. The CDR3 length is 14 residues. Per the germline V gene, CDR1 is LGHNT and CDR2 is FRNRAP. Trimming pared 6 bases from V and 9 bases from J, leaving 15 bases between. The CDR3 here is CASGLIQGPSPLHF. CDR3 DNA sequence: TGTGCTAGTGGGCTAATACAGGGTCCTTCACCCCTCCACTTT.

The rearrangement links TRBV3-1 (or the pseudogene TRBV3-2) to TRBJ2-1; 7 nucleotides agree with TRBD2. Germline V gene sequence: CDR1 LGHDT, CDR2 YNNKEL (reference sequence). After removal of 0 bases from V and 10 bases from J, the junction contained 12 bases not matched to a gene. The CDR3 has 16 amino acids. CDR3 in DNA: TGTGCCAGCAGCCAAGATCGGGACTACGACCTTATGGAGCAGTTCTTC. It encodes CASSQDRDYDLMEQFF.

The chain recombines TRBV24-1 with TRBJ2-1; 9 bases are a match to TRBD2. Germline values: CDR1 KGHDR, CDR2 SFDVKD. V gave up 6 bases and J gave up 8 bases; unmatched junction bases: 7. The CDR3 sequence is 14 residues long. The CDR3 DNA sequence: TGTGCCACCAGTCGGGCGGGAGGGCCCTATGAGCAGTTCTTC. This translates into CATSRAGGPYEQFF.

This chain links TRBV5-1 with TRBJ2-1, with TRBD2 matching over 11 bases. The J segment lost 7 bases and the V segment lost 0 bases, leaving 12 bases of the junction unmatched. The CDR3 covers 18 residues. The germline V gene has CDR1 SGHRS and CDR2 YFSETQ. CDR3 sequence: CASSLGGTSGSRMNEQFF. CDR3 in DNA: TGCGCCAGCAGCTTGGGGGGAACTAGCGGGAGTCGTATGAATGAGCAGTTCTTC.

This chain connects TRBV18 to TRBJ1-4; D gene unclear. This CDR3 spans 17 amino acids. The V gene's germline CDR1 is KGHSH and CDR2 LQKENI. V dropped 3 bases and J dropped 0 bases, with 14 bases sitting between them. The CDR3 DNA reads TGTGCCAGCTCACCCTCCCCCGTGGCAGCAACTAATGAAAAACTGTTTTTT. Protein: CASSPSPVAATNEKLFF.

V is TRBV5-1 and J is TRBJ2-4; D uncertain. The CDR3 has 14 amino acids. Looked up from germline, CDR1 is SGHRS and CDR2 is YFSETQ. Deletions cut 4 bases from V and 3 bases from J, with 11 bases between. The CDR3 here is CASSLGPGKNIQYF. As DNA, the CDR3 is TGCGCCAGCAGCCTGGGCCCCGGCAAAAACATTCAGTACTTC.

The chain uses TRBV3-1 (or the pseudogene TRBV3-2) and TRBJ1-2, with TRBD1 matching 9 bases. CDR1 LGHDT and CDR2 YNNKEL come from the germline V gene (reference sequence). V shed 3 bases, J shed 12 bases, and the junction held 11 bases outside the gene matches. CDR3 length equals 14 residues. The CDR3 protein is CASSQGGGQGKNTF. The CDR3 DNA follows: TGTGCCAGCAGCCAGGGGGGGGGACAGGGAAAGAACACCTTC.

In its sample, this clone was seen a few times. The chain is built from TRBV5-4 and TRBJ2-7; TRBD2 matches at 8 bases. The CDR3 is 14 amino acids. Trimming removed 4 bases from V and 5 bases from J; junction bases left unmatched: 8. CDR1 is SGHNT and CDR2 is YYREEE in the germline V gene (reference sequence). The DNA for the CDR3 is TGTGCCAGCAGCCGCCAGGGACTAGTACACGAGCAGTACTTC. This codes for CASSRQGLVHEQYF.

V usage is TRBV6-5 and J usage is TRBJ1-2; 9 nucleotides match TRBD1. Germline CDR1 and CDR2: MNHEY and SVGAGI. V gave up 6 bases and J gave up 4 bases; unmatched junction bases: 6. This CDR3 comprises 14 residues. The CDR3 protein is CASRRGQGIYGYTF. CDR3 nucleotides: TGTGCCAGCAGGCGGGGACAGGGAATCTATGGCTACACCTTC.

This chain links TRBV7-2 with TRBJ2-5; perhaps TRBD1 as D (5 bases). Looked up from germline, CDR1 is SGHTA and CDR2 is FQGNSA. Trimming took off 1 base at V and 5 bases at J, with 14 bases between the two ends. The length of the CDR3 is 15 residues. This chain's CDR3 is CASSLEPRASETQYF. The CDR3 coding sequence is TGTGCCAGCAGCTTAGAACCCAGGGCTTCGGAGACCCAGTACTTC.

CDR3 loop: CASSFLREEPQHF. The CDR3 DNA is TGTGCCAGCAGTTTTTTGCGGGAGGAGCCCCAGCATTTT. The chain employs TRBV28 and TRBJ1-5; no firm D call. Trimming pared 3 bases from V and 8 bases from J, leaving 11 bases between. CDR3 length: 13 residues. Germline lookup yields CDR1 MDHEN and CDR2 SYDVKM.

As for this clone: Other DNA sequences from this sample encode an identical CDR3 as well. The CDR3 DNA is TGTGCCAGCAGTGGACTAGCGGGAGGGGCAGATACGCAGTATTTT. Encoded protein: CASSGLAGGADTQYF. V is TRBV2 and J is TRBJ2-3; 14 bases map to TRBD2. The CDR3 has 15 amino acids. V dropped 4 bases and J dropped 4; count of bases not matched to a gene: 1. The germline V gene encodes CDR1 SNHLY and CDR2 FYNNEI. Full variable domain (remainder filled in from reference TRBV2 and TRBJ2-3): EPEVTQTPSHQVTQMGQEVILRCVPISNHLYFYWYRQILGQKVEFLVSFYNNEISEKSEIFDDQFSVERPDGSNFTLKIRSTKLEDSAMYFCASSGLAGGADTQYFGPGTRLTVL.